This T cell receptor (beta chain) derives from a study of blood T cell repertoires in COVID-19. Across the whole study: T cells, B-cell-depleted T cells, or PBMCs supplied cDNA or gDNA.

CDR1 and CDR2 from the germline V gene are SEHNR and FQNEAQ (reference sequence). The CDR3 covers 15 residues. V gave up 5 bases and J gave up 1 base; unmatched junction bases: 5. Per the original data handling: Nucleated cell number was recorded as an estimate derived from reference gene primer amplification. Using immunoSEQ multiplex PCR, the repertoire was profiled, and TCRdb retains in-frame clones only, with some absent. Clonal size and the V and J genes are those of that table, whereas D and trimming came from the DNA. The table records around 190,000 clones, 84% of them present only once. The sequenced material came from peripheral blood. The receptor was isolated from a human donor in a cohort sampled during active COVID-19. The chain carries TRBV7-9 and TRBJ2-3, with 8 bases that match TRBD2. The CDR3 DNA is TGTGCCAGCAGCGGTTCGCGGGGGGGCACAGATACGCAGTATTTT. This gives the protein CASSGSRGGTDTQYF.